The 5 T cell receptor beta chains in this list originate from one sample, sequenced in a study of blood T cell repertoires in COVID-19. The protocol was immunoSEQ multiplex PCR, while the TCRdb copy is restricted to in-frame clones and leaves out a portion. The table shows around 180,000 clones, with more than 80% occurring only once. Sequenced sample: peripheral blood. Every receptor here comes from an elderly woman with COVID-19, enrolled during active disease.

The chain employs TRBV2 and TRBJ1-5, with D perhaps matching TRBD1 (5 bases). V was trimmed by 4 bases and J by 0 bases, leaving 10 bases between them. The length of the CDR3 is 15 residues. Germline assignment: CDR1 SNHLY and CDR2 FYNNEI. The CDR3 DNA is TGTGCCAGCAGTGGACAGCGTACTAGCAATCAGCCCCAGCATTTT. Translation: CASSGQRTSNQPQHF.

There are a few counts of this clone. This rearrangement joins TRBV19 to TRBJ2-6; D is possibly TRBD2 (5 bases). Germline values: CDR1 LNHDA, CDR2 SQIVND (reference sequence). V was clipped by 4 bases and J by 0 bases, with 7 bases between them. The CDR3 has 15 amino acids. The CDR3 DNA reads as TGTGCCAGTAGTAGAGGGAACTCTGGGGCCAACGTCCTGACTTTC. Amino acid sequence: CASSRGNSGANVLTF.

The chain couples TRBV28 to TRBJ2-2, with TRBD2 matching 10 bases. The trim removed 2 bases at V and 0 bases at J, leaving 6 bases unmatched. The germline V gene has CDR1 MDHEN and CDR2 SYDVKM. CDR3 length: 18 amino acids. CDR3 protein: CASSLPRGLAPNTGELFF. CDR3 sequence (DNA): TGTGCCAGCAGTTTACCCCGGGGACTAGCGCCGAACACCGGGGAGCTGTTTTTT.

Turning to this clone: Other DNA variants within this sample encode the same CDR3. The genes are TRBV5-1 and TRBJ2-7; TRBD2 aligns across 12 bases. V was pared by 0 bases and J by 4 bases, with 2 bases of the junction left unmatched. Per germline, CDR1 SGHRS and CDR2 YFSETQ. This CDR3 contains 15 residues. CDR3: CASSLAGLAGYEQYF. CDR3 DNA sequence: TGCGCCAGCAGCTTGGCGGGACTAGCGGGTTACGAGCAGTACTTC.

This sequence joins TRBV19 and TRBJ2-2, with D tentatively TRBD1 (7 bases). This CDR3 contains 14 residues. The germline V and J ends were trimmed by 4 bases and 4 bases, with 10 bases remaining between them. The germline CDR1 and CDR2 sequences are LNHDA and SQIVND (reference sequence). CDR3 loop: CASSTQGGTGELFF. CDR3 DNA: TGTGCCAGTAGTACCCAGGGGGGCACCGGGGAGCTGTTTTTT.